This TCR beta chain emerged from a study of cytomegalovirus exposure and HLA in healthy donors. Healthy bone marrow donors made up the donor group. PCR involved 60 Vbeta and 13 Jbeta primers. The protocol was immunoSEQ multiplex PCR, while the TCRdb copy is restricted to in-frame clones and leaves out a portion. This sample carries about 160,000 clones, 70% to 80% of them seen once, and the ten largest clones take 3% to 4%. The V gene's germline CDR1 is SGHNT and CDR2 YYREEE (reference sequence). V was shortened by 9 bases and J by 3 bases, with 13 bases between the two germline ends. CDR3 length equals 13 residues.

The chain joins TRBV5-4 to TRBJ2-1, with D possibly matching TRBD2 (7 bases). This clonotype originated in a human donor in good health. The material sequenced was PBMCs. The CDR3 nucleotides read TGTGCCATCGGCGGGGGCAACTACAATGAGCAGTTCTTC. Protein product: CAIGGGNYNEQFF. The full variable domain, rest sourced from reference TRBV5-4 and TRBJ2-1, is ETGVTQSPTHLIKTRGQQVTLRCSSQSGHNTVSWYQQALGQGPQFIFQYYREEENGRGNFPPRFSGLQFPNYSSELNVNALELDDSALYLCAIGGGNYNEQFFGPGTRLTVL.